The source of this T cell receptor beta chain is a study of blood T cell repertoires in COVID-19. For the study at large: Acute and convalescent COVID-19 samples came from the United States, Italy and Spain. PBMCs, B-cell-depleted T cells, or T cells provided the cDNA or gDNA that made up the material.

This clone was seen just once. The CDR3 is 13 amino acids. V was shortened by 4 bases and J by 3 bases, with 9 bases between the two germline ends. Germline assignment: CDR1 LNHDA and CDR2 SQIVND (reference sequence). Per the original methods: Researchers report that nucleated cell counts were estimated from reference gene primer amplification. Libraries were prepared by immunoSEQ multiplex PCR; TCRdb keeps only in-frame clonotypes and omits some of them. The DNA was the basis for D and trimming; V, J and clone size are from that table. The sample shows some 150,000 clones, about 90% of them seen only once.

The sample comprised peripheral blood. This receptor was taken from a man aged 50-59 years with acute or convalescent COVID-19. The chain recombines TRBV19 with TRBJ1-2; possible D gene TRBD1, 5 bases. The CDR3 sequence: CASSKSRDYGYTF. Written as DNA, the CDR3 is TGTGCCAGTAGTAAGTCCAGGGACTATGGCTACACCTTC.